Below, 25 T cell receptor beta chains from the same sample are listed, as sequenced in a study of T cells in Graves' hyperthyroidism and ophthalmopathy. The source material, RNA transcripts, was used to amplify TCR beta CDR3 regions. During a first-round RT-PCR of the TCR CDR3, the HTBI primer set was used. One entry per CDR3 protein results from TCRdb running MiXCR on the multiplex PCR reads. The sample contains 650,000 to 700,000 distinct CDR3 sequences, roughly a sixth of which appear only once. The sample comprised blood. These receptors were taken from a middle-aged man with Graves' hyperthyroidism.

The chain couples TRBV7-9 to TRBJ2-3, with 8 positions matching TRBD1. The germline gives CDR1 SEHNR, CDR2 FQNEAQ (reference sequence). The V gene end was trimmed by 5 bases and the J gene end by 3 bases; junction bases not matched to a gene: 7. This CDR3 is built from 15 residues. The CDR3 reads CASSPRQGRTDTQYF. The CDR3 region has the DNA TGTGCCAGCAGCCCCAGACAGGGGCGGACAGATACGCAGTATTTT.

This clonotype came up a few times. A much larger clonotype is one base distant, so this may be a read error. The CDR3, as DNA: TGTGCCGGCAGAAAGGGACAGCTTGAGCAGTACTTC. The encoded protein is CAGRKGQLEQYF. The chain employs TRBV28 and TRBJ2-7; 7 bases agree with TRBD1. Germline V gene lookup returns CDR1 MDHEN and CDR2 SYDVKM. This CDR3 spans 12 amino acids.

This chain connects TRBV29-1 to TRBJ2-7; 8 bases map to TRBD1. Looked up from germline, CDR1 is SQVTM and CDR2 is ANQGSEA. There are 14 residues in the CDR3. J gave up 6 bases and V 4 bases, and 11 bases lay outside the gene matches. This chain's CDR3 is CSVAPGQAFGEQYF. For the CDR3, the DNA is TGCAGCGTTGCTCCGGGACAGGCTTTCGGCGAGCAGTACTTC.

This clonotype has just a few counts. J is TRBJ1-6 and V is TRBV6-5; tentatively, D is TRBD1 (5 bases). V dropped 2 bases and J dropped 5 bases, with 10 bases sitting between them. The CDR3 length is 15 residues. Germline CDR1 is MNHEY and CDR2 is SVGAGI. The CDR3 is CASSYGQGNNSPLHF. In DNA, the CDR3 is TGTGCCAGCAGTTACGGGCAGGGTAATAATTCACCCCTCCACTTT.

This clonotype was picked up a small number of times. A much larger clonotype is one base distant, so this may be a read error. The rearrangement links TRBV28 to TRBJ1-5; unclear D gene. V dropped 4 bases and J dropped 4 bases, with 8 bases sitting between them. The germline CDR1 and CDR2 sequences are MDHEN and SYDVKM. The CDR3 is 13 residues long. The CDR3 nucleotides read TGTGCCAGCAGTTGGATAGGGAATCAGCCCCAGCATTTT. Protein product: CASSWIGNQPQHF.

This rearrangement joins TRBV30 to TRBJ2-1, with 9 bases aligning to TRBD1. J lost 2 bases, V lost 8 bases, and 7 bases had no gene match. This CDR3 has 14 amino acids. Per germline, CDR1 GTSNPN and CDR2 SVGIG (reference sequence). This chain's CDR3 is CARGGQGTYNEQFF. The CDR3 DNA sequence: TGTGCCCGTGGGGGACAGGGAACCTACAATGAGCAGTTCTTC.

This clonotype has just a few counts. The junction shows a germline mismatch at one end, possibly a read error. The chain joins TRBV12-3 or TRBV12-4 to TRBJ2-2; a possible D gene is TRBD2 (6 bases). This CDR3 is 16 amino acids long. The CDR3 DNA follows: TGTGCCAGCAGTTTAGGCGCCAGGGCGAACACCGGGGGGCTGTTTTTT. This translates into CASSLGARANTGGLFF.

This clonotype was seen ten or more times. The CDR3 bases are TGTGCCAGCAGTCCCGGACAGTCCTACGAGCAGTACTTC. This encodes CASSPGQSYEQYF. The rearrangement links TRBV28 to TRBJ2-7, with TRBD1 as a possible D gene (6 bases). Germline CDR1 reads MDHEN; CDR2 reads SYDVKM. This CDR3 region has 13 residues. Deletions cut 5 bases from V and 1 base from J, with 9 bases between.

This clonotype has a handful of counts. The J gene is TRBJ2-2, the V gene TRBV3-1; D remains ambiguous. This CDR3 contains 15 residues. The ends were cut back, 0 bases at V and 3 bases at J, with 8 bases in the middle. Germline CDR1 reads LGHDT; CDR2 reads YNNKEL (reference sequence). CDR3 bases: TGTGCCAGCAGCCAAGATTCCCAATACACCGGGGAGCTGTTTTTT. It encodes CASSQDSQYTGELFF.

J is TRBJ2-4 and V is TRBV7-9, with D tentatively TRBD1 (7 bases). V lost 4 bases and J 2 bases, leaving 12 bases between the germline ends. CDR3 size: 15 residues. CDR1 is SEHNR, CDR2 FQNEAQ, per germline (reference sequence). CDR3 sequence (DNA): TGTGCCAGCAGCTCAGGGGGGTGGTCCAAAAACATTCAGTACTTC. Amino acids: CASSSGGWSKNIQYF.

J is TRBJ2-1 and V is TRBV14, with 9 bases lining up with TRBD2. From germline, CDR1 is SGHDN and CDR2 FVKESK. The J segment lost 3 bases and the V segment lost 1 base, leaving 4 bases of the junction unmatched. This CDR3 spans 16 amino acids. The CDR3 DNA reads as TGTGCCAGCAGCCAAGCGTTGACTAGCGGCTACAATGAGCAGTTCTTC. Protein product: CASSQALTSGYNEQFF.

Concerning this clonotype itself: The CDR3 end shows no conserved phenylalanine or tryptophan, and so a read error is likely. The chain is built from TRBV7-2 and TRBJ1-5; possibly TRBD1 for D (5 bases). The CDR3 totals 16 residues. From germline, CDR1 is SGHTA and CDR2 FQGNSA. The V end lost 3 bases, the J end lost 0 bases, and 12 bases lay between the germline ends. In DNA form, the CDR3 reads TGTGCCAGCAGCTTCGGGCAGGGTTATAGCAATCAGCCCCAGCATTCT. Protein sequence: CASSFGQGYSNQPQHS.

The V and J genes are TRBV2 and TRBJ2-7; a weak D match, TRBD1 (5 bases). CDR1 is SNHLY, CDR2 FYNNEI, per germline. This CDR3 spans 15 amino acids. Trimming shortened V by 4 bases and J by 6 bases, and 19 bases separated the two germline ends. As DNA, the CDR3 is TGTGCCAGCAGTGTGTGGGGCGGCAACCTAATCGAGCAGTACTTC. This gives the protein CASSVWGGNLIEQYF.

Notes on this clonotype: The germline gene is not matched at one end of the junction; a read error may be the cause. The rearrangement uses TRBV7-3 and TRBJ2-3; 14 nucleotides agree with TRBD2. CDR1 SGHTA and CDR2 FQGTGA come from the germline V gene. This CDR3 has 17 amino acids. The CDR3: CANSSQGLAGAADTQYF. The CDR3 DNA follows: TGTGCCAACAGCTCACAGGGACTAGCGGGAGCCGCAGATACGCAGTATTTT.

V usage is TRBV28 and J usage is TRBJ2-1; TRBD1 matches at 9 bases. CDR1 and CDR2 (germline): MDHEN, SYDVKM. V shed 5 bases, J shed 5 bases, and the junction held 10 bases outside the gene matches. This CDR3 region has 16 residues. CDR3 region: CASSDPGQGLNNEQFF. The CDR3 DNA follows: TGTGCCAGCAGTGATCCGGGACAGGGTCTTAACAATGAGCAGTTCTTC.

This clonotype was seen at least ten times. This chain joins TRBV6-2 or TRBV6-3 and TRBJ2-2; TRBD1 matches at 9 bases. Germline assignment: CDR1 MNHEY and CDR2 SVGEGT. With 6 bases clipped from V and 3 bases from J, the junction kept 2 bases outside the gene matches. The CDR3 extends over 14 amino acids. As DNA, the CDR3 is TGTGCCAGCAGACGGACAGGGGACACCGGGGAGCTGTTTTTT. Its translation: CASRRTGDTGELFF.

This clonotype was seen a few times. J is TRBJ2-1 and V is TRBV6-2 or TRBV6-3; D is unclear. Trimming stripped 3 bases from V and 6 bases from J, with 6 bases between. This CDR3 region has 12 residues. Germline CDR1 reads MNHEY; CDR2 reads SVGEGT. The CDR3 DNA reads as TGTGCCAGCAGTTATACGGGCAATGAGCAGTTCTTC. Translation: CASSYTGNEQFF.

This clonotype was recorded at least ten times. For the CDR3, the DNA is TGCGCCAGCACCCCGTTAGCGGGAGGGCCGAATGAGCAGTTCTTC. The encoded protein is CASTPLAGGPNEQFF. V usage is TRBV5-1 and J usage is TRBJ2-1, with 11 bases identical to TRBD2. After removal of 6 bases from V and 7 bases from J, the junction contained 9 bases not matched to a gene. Looked up from germline, CDR1 is SGHRS and CDR2 is YFSETQ. CDR3 length: 15 residues.

In this sample, this clonotype turned up many times. This sequence joins TRBV11-2 and TRBJ1-1; D not resolved. The CDR3 is made up of 12 amino acids. Deletions cut 0 bases from V and 6 bases from J, with 5 bases between. Germline CDR1 and CDR2: SGHAT and FQNNGV. The CDR3 nucleotides read TGTGCCAGCAGCTTAGATTTTTCTGAAGCTTTCTTT. This codes for CASSLDFSEAFF.

The table lists this clonotype with many counts. The chain links TRBV12-3 or TRBV12-4 to TRBJ2-7; no definite D call. The length of the CDR3 is 12 residues. Trimming removed 3 bases at V and 2 bases at J, with 5 bases between. CDR3 coding DNA: TGTGCCAGCAGTTTTTCCACCTACGAGCAGTACTTC. Its translation is CASSFSTYEQYF.

The chain has TRBV6-1 and TRBJ2-3; D unresolved. The germline V gene has CDR1 MNHNS and CDR2 SASEGT. The germline V and J ends were trimmed by 5 bases and 4 bases, with 10 bases remaining between them. CDR3 size: 13 residues. CDR3 sequence reads: CASSRPLADTQYF. The DNA of the CDR3 is TGTGCCAGCAGTCGACCTCTCGCAGATACGCAGTATTTT.

CDR3 region: CASSSQAAQGWNQPQHF. The DNA for the CDR3 is TGTGCCAGCAGTTCTCAGGCGGCACAGGGATGGAATCAGCCCCAGCATTTT. The chain has TRBV6-5 and TRBJ1-5, with D possibly matching TRBD1 (6 bases). V dropped 4 bases and J dropped 4 bases, with 20 bases sitting between them. Germline loops: CDR1 MNHEY, CDR2 SVGAGI. This CDR3 comprises 17 residues.

This clonotype was counted at least ten times. The J gene is TRBJ2-1, the V gene TRBV28; 8 nucleotides align to TRBD2. After removal of 5 bases from V and 7 bases from J, the junction contained 16 bases not matched to a gene. CDR1 and CDR2 from the germline V gene are MDHEN and SYDVKM. The CDR3 is 17 amino acids. CDR3 DNA sequence: TGTGCCAGCAGTCCAACCCGGGGTAGCGGGACGAGGAATGAGCAGTTCTTC. Translation gives CASSPTRGSGTRNEQFF.

The rearrangement joins TRBV24-1 to TRBJ2-1; TRBD2 matches 12 bases. This CDR3 spans 17 amino acids. Germline CDR1 reads KGHDR; CDR2 reads SFDVKD. V shed 1 base and J 9 bases; nucleotides not matched to a gene: 9. Written as DNA, the CDR3 is TGTGCCACCAGTGATTTAAGTCTAGCGGGAGGGCCTAGTGAGCAGTTCTTC. Amino acids: CATSDLSLAGGPSEQFF.

This clonotype was seen many times. This chain joins TRBV9 and TRBJ2-1, with D possibly being TRBD2 (6 bases). Looked up from germline, CDR1 is SGDLS and CDR2 is YYNGEE. The CDR3 is 14 amino acids. With 0 bases removed from V and 3 bases from J, the gap between germline ends came to 7 bases. The CDR3 here is CASSVETSYNEQFF. In DNA form, the CDR3 reads TGTGCCAGCAGCGTAGAGACTAGCTACAATGAGCAGTTCTTC.